Below, 10 T cell receptor beta chains from the same sample are listed, as sequenced in a study of beta chain features in type 1 diabetes. Every isolated RNA sample was fully reverse transcribed, so sequencing captured expressed TCRB transcripts. The repertoire was sequenced with immunoSEQ multiplex PCR; TCRdb's copy has only in-frame clones and lacks some. The sample has 810,000 or so clones, 17% seen once. The sequenced sample was naive CD4+ T cells from blood. All receptors come from a woman between 18 and 29 years old in good health.

This clone was detected a few times. The rearrangement links TRBV9 to TRBJ2-1, with TRBD1 matching over 7 bases. The CDR3 extends over 14 amino acids. Trimming took 3 bases from V and 4 from J; bases not matched to a gene: 4. CDR1 SGDLS and CDR2 YYNGEE come from the germline V gene. The chain's CDR3 is CASSAQTGYNEQFF. As DNA, the CDR3 is TGTGCCAGCAGCGCCCAGACAGGGTACAATGAGCAGTTCTTC. The full variable domain, with the rest looked up from reference TRBV9 and TRBJ2-1, is DSGVTQTPKHLITATGQRVTLRCSPRSGDLSVYWYQQSLDQGLQFLIQYYNGEERAKGNILERFSAQQFPDLHSELNLSSLELGDSALYFCASSAQTGYNEQFFGPGTRLTVL.

V usage is TRBV7-2 and J usage is TRBJ1-4; D uncertain. The V end was cut by 3 bases, the J end by 0 bases, with 5 bases between. Per the germline V gene, CDR1 is SGHTA and CDR2 is FQGNSA. The CDR3 covers 14 residues. CDR3 sequence (DNA): TGTGCCAGCAGCTTCCACGCAACTAATGAAAAACTGTTTTTT. It codes for CASSFHATNEKLFF. The whole variable domain, remainder taken from reference TRBV7-2 and TRBJ1-4, is GAGVSQSPSNKVTEKGKDVELRCDPISGHTALYWYRQSLGQGLEFLIYFQGNSAPDKSGLPSDRFSAERTGGSVSTLTIQRTQQEDSAVYLCASSFHATNEKLFFGSGTQLSVL.

This clone was seen only a few times. The V and J genes are TRBV4-2 and TRBJ2-2; TRBD2 agrees at 13 bases. The CDR3 is 17 residues long. Unmatched junction bases numbered 5, after V lost 3 bases and J lost 4 bases. CDR1 is LGHNA and CDR2 is YNFKEQ in the germline V gene. The CDR3 region is CASSQRTSGSGTGELFF. In DNA, the CDR3 is TGTGCCAGCAGCCAGAGGACTAGCGGGAGTGGCACCGGGGAGCTGTTTTTT.

This clone was recorded a few times. The chain recombines TRBV9 with TRBJ2-1; no firm D call. Looked up from germline, CDR1 is SGDLS and CDR2 is YYNGEE. This CDR3 is built from 17 residues. V lost 0 bases and J 2 bases, leaving 15 bases between the germline ends. The CDR3 DNA reads TGTGCCAGCAGCGTAGGACCAACTTTAACCGCCTACAATGAGCAGTTCTTC. Protein sequence: CASSVGPTLTAYNEQFF. Full variable domain (outside the CDR3, taken from reference TRBV9 and TRBJ2-1): DSGVTQTPKHLITATGQRVTLRCSPRSGDLSVYWYQQSLDQGLQFLIQYYNGEERAKGNILERFSAQQFPDLHSELNLSSLELGDSALYFCASSVGPTLTAYNEQFFGPGTRLTVL.

V gene TRBV7-8 combines with J gene TRBJ2-2, with 10 bases identical to TRBD1. The CDR3 sequence is 16 residues long. V trimming: 2 bases; J trimming: 6 bases; junction bases outside the gene matches: 6. Per the germline V gene, CDR1 is SGHVS and CDR2 is FQNEAQ. The DNA for the CDR3 is TGTGCCAGCAGCTTATATCGGGACAGGGGACCCGGGGAGCTGTTTTTT. This codes for CASSLYRDRGPGELFF.

This clone was observed a handful of times. The chain couples TRBV9 to TRBJ2-1; D is unresolved. Germline assignment: CDR1 SGDLS and CDR2 YYNGEE. The CDR3 sequence is 14 residues long. V was shortened by 0 bases and J by 7 bases, with 11 bases between the two germline ends. CDR3 region: CASSVADIKNEQFF. The CDR3 DNA follows: TGTGCCAGCAGCGTAGCTGACATTAAGAATGAGCAGTTCTTC. The full variable domain, in which reference TRBV9 and TRBJ2-1 provide the parts outside the CDR3, is DSGVTQTPKHLITATGQRVTLRCSPRSGDLSVYWYQQSLDQGLQFLIQYYNGEERAKGNILERFSAQQFPDLHSELNLSSLELGDSALYFCASSVADIKNEQFFGPGTRLTVL.

This chain joins TRBV2 and TRBJ2-5; D may be TRBD2 (6 bases). The J call may not be correct, given that the DNA end is closer to TRBJ2-7. The germline V gene encodes CDR1 SNHLY and CDR2 FYNNEI. CDR3 length equals 16 residues. The CDR3 coding sequence is TGTGCCAGCAGTCCAAGACGGGGGAGAGATCTCTACGAGCAGTACTTC. This encodes CASSPRRGRDLYEQYF.

The chain employs TRBV5-1 and TRBJ2-1; no definite D call. Deletions cut 5 bases from V and 9 bases from J, with 24 bases between. The CDR3 spans 16 residues. Germline CDR1 is SGHRS and CDR2 is YFSETQ. The CDR3 loop is CASRSLGSHTSGEQFF. CDR3 bases: TGCGCCAGCAGGTCGTTAGGGTCGCATACGTCGGGTGAGCAGTTCTTC.

This rearrangement joins TRBV7-2 to TRBJ2-7, with D perhaps being TRBD1 or TRBD2 (5 bases each). This CDR3 is built from 17 residues. The V gene's germline CDR1 is SGHTA and CDR2 FQGNSA. The V end lost 1 base, the J end lost 3 bases, and 19 bases lay between the germline ends. CDR3 residues: CASSLVGVRLGDYEQYF. The CDR3 DNA sequence: TGTGCCAGCAGCTTAGTGGGGGTGCGTTTAGGGGACTACGAGCAGTACTTC.

The CDR3 bases are TGTGCCAGTAGTATTCAGGGACAGGTCTACTATGGCTACACCTTC. The encoded protein is CASSIQGQVYYGYTF. The chain uses TRBV19 and TRBJ1-2; 8 nucleotides match TRBD1. With 3 bases clipped from V and 3 bases from J, the junction kept 6 bases outside the gene matches. CDR3 length: 15 amino acids. Germline values: CDR1 LNHDA, CDR2 SQIVND (reference sequence).